This TCR beta chain appears in the sequencing data of a study of T cells in Graves' hyperthyroidism and ophthalmopathy. There are a few counts of this clonotype. TCR beta CDR3 sequences were amplified from RNA transcripts. Using the HTBI primer set, a first-round RT-PCR was run on the TCR CDR3. TCRdb re-derived calls from the multiplex PCR reads in MiXCR, one entry per CDR3 protein. The table includes around 700,000 distinct CDR3 sequences, about a third detected once. V shed 7 bases and J shed 4 bases, with 13 bases lying between them. This CDR3 is 13 amino acids long. Germline CDR1 reads LNHDA; CDR2 reads SQIVND (reference sequence).

The specimen was blood. The rearrangement uses TRBV19 and TRBJ1-2; tentatively, D is TRBD1 (5 bases). This TCR was sampled from a woman aged 40 to 55 with Graves' hyperthyroidism. The CDR3 coding sequence is TGTGCCAGTAACCCCGCAGGGCCCTATGGCTACACCTTC. It codes for CASNPAGPYGYTF.